This T cell receptor beta chain is from a study of CD8+ T cells in alopecia areata (dated by TCRdb to the late 2010s). Study-wide context: Treated patients were enrolled in an open-label pilot trial of oral tofacitinib, 5 to 10 mg twice daily, for moderate-to-severe alopecia areata. Tofacitinib was administered for 6 to 18 months, and 6 months of follow-up off drug were then conducted to assess delayed response and recurrence. Disease severity in treated patients was measured with the SALT score, which quantifies the percentage of affected scalp surface area. The study used high-throughput TCRbeta sequencing to examine T cell clonal expansion in alopecia areata, in both the C3H/HeJ mouse model and human patients. In humans, TCRbeta sequencing was performed on scalp tissue and on sorted CD4+ and CD8+ peripheral blood T cells from healthy controls and from patients with patchy or totalis/universalis alopecia areata. Biopsies were taken from tofacitinib-treated patients at baseline and again at 4 and 24 weeks into treatment, and several of those patients also had a later scalp biopsy. Clonality in the scalp was compared among normal scalp (n=4), patchy alopecia areata scalp (n=8), and alopecia totalis/universalis scalp (n=8). The RNA source kit depended on sample type: the PAXgene miRNA kit for fixed scalp, the miRNeasy kit for PBMCs, and the RNeasy kit for mouse skin. immunoSEQ multiplex PCR using 35 Vbeta forward primers and 13 Jbeta reverse primers was used to amplify TCRbeta CDR3 regions. What the study reported, not specific to this receptor: Tofacitinib significantly lowered scalp clonality and the number of expanded CD8+ clones among the top 100 scalp clones. Higher clonality and more expanded CD8+ clones were observed in lesional scalp than in normal scalp, particularly in alopecia totalis/universalis, a finding suggestive of antigenic drive. Resident alphabeta T cells in normal human skin are also sequenced, complicating scalp TCR repertoire analysis, unlike mouse skin dominated by gammadelta T cells. Many expanded lesional clones persisted in scalp and blood during tofacitinib treatment, which may partly explain relapse after stopping treatment. TCR sequences shared between patients were less clear than in mice, possibly partly because of HLA diversity in the patient population. Because the treated cohort was small and included a single nonresponder, larger studies are needed to assess links between baseline CD8+ expansion and response.

The time point tag for this specimen amounts to: 20 to 30 weeks on oral tofacitinib. Explained via the paper, the treatment or condition label denotes: oral pan-JAK inhibitor, 5-10 mg twice daily. Peripheral blood and lesional scalp punch biopsies were obtained from patients with alopecia areata. PBMCs were isolated by density centrifugation and stained for CD3, CD4 and CD8, after which CD4+ and CD8+ T cells were sorted on a FACSAria. V is pruned by 5 bases and J by 0 bases, leaving 9 bases of the junction without a gene match. From the germline V gene (reference sequence), CDR1 is SGHNT and CDR2 is YYREEE. The CDR3 holds 16 amino acids from the cysteine to the phenylalanine. Kept here is only the CDR3 DNA, which spans 48 bases and is read in frame from base 1. With respect to this clone: It has no known antigen specificity. Base qualities are not recorded, but no much larger clone differs from it by a single base.

Library preparation was by the immunoSEQ multiplex PCR assay. To provide template for TCR sequencing, every sample had RNA extracted and reverse transcribed into cDNA. SuperScript III was used to make first-strand cDNA, primed with a 2:1 mix of oligo-dT and random hexamers. A synthetic immune receptor repertoire was used to assess amplification bias, and residual bias was removed computationally. As for how the authors treated the data: Raw reads were preprocessed to remove errors, and CDR3 was defined according to IMGT conventions as the region from the conserved cysteine to phenylalanine. Clonality was computed as 1 minus the Shannon entropy, with the entropy normalized by log2 of the number of productive unique TCRs. Scalp TCRbeta sequences were cross-referenced with sorted blood CD4 and CD8 repertoires so that the CD4 or CD8 identity of scalp clones could be inferred. As stored in TCRdb, this immuneACCESS dataset retains in-frame rearrangements with V and J assigned. A fraction of the clones does not appear; measured against another copy, unresolved V genes explain less than half of the discrepancy, and the remainder lacks a known reason. Clone size and V and J calls were adopted from that table, with D and trimming inferred from the DNA. This sample comprises approximately 190,000 clones, roughly 60% of them detected only once. The top ten constitute approximately 5.1% of the sample.

The rearranged segments are TRBV5-4 and TRBJ2-3, with 7 central nucleotides matching TRBD1. The starting material was CD4+ T cells sorted from blood, obtained at week 24, from a patient treated with tofacitinib. The TCR sequence derives from a human donor with alopecia areata. The CDR3 region reads CASSPSGGRSTDTQYF. The bases read TGTGCCAGCAGTCCCTCAGGGGGACGGAGCACAGATACGCAGTATTTT.